The rows below give T cell receptor beta chains drawn from one sample of a study of blood T cell repertoires in COVID-19. TCRdb's copy holds only in-frame clones and misses some; the assay was immunoSEQ multiplex PCR. The sample yields about 380,000 clones, more than 75% seen once. What was sequenced was PBMCs or T cells enriched from blood (not recorded which). The receptor source for this set is a man aged 25 to 45 who had recovered from COVID-19. The CDR3 runs from the conserved cysteine through the conserved F or W. D genes are given only for firm matches. Expanded clones get a size class; other rows say once, few or many, or leave the size out.

TGTGCCAGCAGCGGGAGACCGGGACAAACTAGGGACGAGCAGTACTTC CASSGRPGQTRDEQYF once TRBJ2-7 NA TRBV9
TGTGCCAGCAGTTACACCCCGGGACACCTGAACACTGAAGCTTTCTTT CASSYTPGHLNTEAFF NA TRBJ1-1 NA TRBV6-5
TGTGCCAGCAGTTACAATAGCGGGGGGGCTGGGGCCAACGTCCTGACTTTC CASSYNSGGAGANVLTF NA TRBJ2-6 TRBD2 TRBV6-2/TRBV6-3
TGTGCCAGTAGTATGACAGGGAACTATGGCTACACCTTC CASSMTGNYGYTF NA TRBJ1-2 TRBD1 TRBV19
TGTGCCAGCAGCCCGCGTTATGGCACCGGGGAGCTGTTTTTT CASSPRYGTGELFF NA TRBJ2-2 NA TRBV7-2
TGTGCCAGCGGTAGGGGGTTGGCTCAGCCCCAGCATTTT CASGRGLAQPQHF NA TRBJ1-5 NA TRBV2
TGTGCCAGTAGTATGCCAGGGGGATTTGGCAATCAGCCCCAGCATTTT CASSMPGGFGNQPQHF many TRBJ1-5 TRBD1 TRBV19
TGTGCCAGCAGAAGAGACAGTTACAATCAGCCCCAGCATTTT CASRRDSYNQPQHF NA TRBJ1-5 NA TRBV27
TGCAGTGCCCCTCGGAGCACTGAAGCTTTCTTT CSAPRSTEAFF NA TRBJ1-1 NA TRBV20-1
TGTGCCAGTACCTGGACTAGCGGGCCCACCGGGGAGCTGTTTTTT CASTWTSGPTGELFF NA TRBJ2-2 TRBD2 TRBV19
TGTGCCAGCAGTACCGGGACTATCTCCTACGAGCAGTACTTC CASSTGTISYEQYF once TRBJ2-7 TRBD2 TRBV6-5
TGCGCCAGCAGCTGGGACAGGGACTACGAGCAGTACTTC CASSWDRDYEQYF NA TRBJ2-7 TRBD1 TRBV5-1
TGCGCCAGCAGCCCTGTGGGACTAGCGGGGGGGCCGATGAATGAGCAGTTCTTC CASSPVGLAGGPMNEQFF NA TRBJ2-1 TRBD2 TRBV4-1
TGCGCCAGCAGCACACGTCCCAGGGATTACAATGAGCAGTTCTTC CASSTRPRDYNEQFF NA TRBJ2-1 NA TRBV5-1
TGTGCCAGCAGCCCTAGCGGGGAAGCATCCTACAATGAGCAGTTCTTC CASSPSGEASYNEQFF once TRBJ2-1 TRBD2 TRBV7-2
TGTGCCAGCAGCCGCTTGACTAGCGGGGGGATAGAGACCCAGTACTTC CASSRLTSGGIETQYF NA TRBJ2-5 TRBD2 TRBV14
TGTGCCAGTAGTATAGATGTTTCCGGGACAGGGACTAATGAAAAACTGTTTTTT CASSIDVSGTGTNEKLFF NA TRBJ1-4 TRBD1 TRBV19
TGTGCCAGCAGCCCCTTCCCGGGACAGGGACCGAACACTGAAGCTTTCTTT CASSPFPGQGPNTEAFF once TRBJ1-1 TRBD1 TRBV7-9
TGTGCTAGTGGTGGACAGGGAGACTATGGCTACACCTTC CASGGQGDYGYTF NA TRBJ1-2 TRBD1 TRBV12-5
TGTGCCAGCAGCCCGCGGCAGGGCGTCACAGATACGCAGTATTTT CASSPRQGVTDTQYF NA TRBJ2-3 NA TRBV14
TGTGCCAGCAGCTTGGACCCCCTAGCGGGAGTCAACGAGCAGTACTTC CASSLDPLAGVNEQYF NA TRBJ2-7 TRBD2 TRBV5-4
TGTGCCAGCAGCGCACCTCTGGGGACTTGGGGCTACACCTTC CASSAPLGTWGYTF NA TRBJ1-2 NA TRBV6-1
TGTGCCAGCAGCCCCGGGGACAGGGCGGGCAATCAGCCCCAGCATTTT CASSPGDRAGNQPQHF NA TRBJ1-5 TRBD1 TRBV5-5
TGTGCCAGCAGTGTGGACAGTTATAATGAAAAACTGTTTTTT CASSVDSYNEKLFF NA TRBJ1-4 NA TRBV2
TGCGCCAGCAGCTACCTTACGGGGAGCACTGAAGCTTTCTTT CASSYLTGSTEAFF NA TRBJ1-1 NA TRBV5-1
TGTGCCAGTAGTAGAACAGGGAGTCAGCCCCAGCATTTT CASSRTGSQPQHF NA TRBJ1-5 NA TRBV19
TGTGCCATCAGTGAGTCGGGGGCGTTTGACACCATATATTTT CAISESGAFDTIYF few TRBJ1-3 NA TRBV10-3
TGTGCCTGGAGTCCCCACAGGGGCAGCAATCAGCCCCAGCATTTT CAWSPHRGSNQPQHF NA TRBJ1-5 TRBD1 TRBV30
TGTGCCACCTCGGGTAGCGGGGGGACACAAGAGACCCAGTACTTC CATSGSGGTQETQYF NA TRBJ2-5 TRBD2 TRBV24-1
TGTGCCAGCATCAATGGACAGACAAATAATTCACCCCTCCACTTT CASINGQTNNSPLHF once TRBJ1-6 NA TRBV2
TGTGCCAGCAGCCAGGTCCAGTCGCAATTCTTC CASSQVQSQFF NA TRBJ2-1 NA TRBV3-1/TRBV3-2
TGTGCCAGCAGGGACAGGGTTTTGAACACTGAAGCTTTCTTT CASRDRVLNTEAFF NA TRBJ1-1 TRBD1 TRBV2
TGTGCCAGCAGCTTAGCCTCGGCAGGGGGGGGAAACACCATATATTTT CASSLASAGGGNTIYF few TRBJ1-3 TRBD1 TRBV7-2
TGTGCCAGCAGCGTAGCACAAACAGGGGTCATGAACACTGAAGCTTTCTTT CASSVAQTGVMNTEAFF NA TRBJ1-1 TRBD1 TRBV9
TGTGCTAGCAGCCCCGACTCCCCGGGGTACAATGAGCAGTTCTTC CASSPDSPGYNEQFF NA TRBJ2-1 NA TRBV7-7
TGTGCCAGCAAGCTCGAGGGGGATGCTAAAAACTACGAGCAGTACTTC CASKLEGDAKNYEQYF NA TRBJ2-7 NA TRBV5-5
TGTGCCTGGAGACCCAGACTCGGACAGGGGAACACTGAAGCTTTCTTT CAWRPRLGQGNTEAFF NA TRBJ1-1 TRBD1 TRBV30
TGTGCCAGCAGCCCCGGACAGGACTATGGCTACACCTTC CASSPGQDYGYTF NA TRBJ1-2 TRBD1 TRBV11-2
TGTGCCAGCAGCCGAACTAGCGGGGGCTCCTACGAGCAGTACTTC CASSRTSGGSYEQYF NA TRBJ2-7 TRBD2 TRBV7-9
TGCGCCAGCAGTGCCTCCTCGGTAGCCAATCAGCCCCAGCATTTT CASSASSVANQPQHF NA TRBJ1-5 NA TRBV10-2